These 21 T cell receptor beta chains were all obtained from the same sample, sequenced in a study of T cells in Graves' hyperthyroidism and ophthalmopathy. TCR beta CDR3 region amplification was performed from RNA transcripts. Carried out on the TCR CDR3, a first-round RT-PCR used the HTBI primer set. TCRdb passed the multiplex PCR reads through MiXCR, listing each CDR3 protein once. The repertoire holds hundreds of thousands of distinct CDR3 sequences, with just under 45% as singletons. Sequencing was performed on peripheral blood or thyroid tissue (not recorded which). Receptors were obtained from an adult man with Graves' disease, either hyperthyroidism or ophthalmopathy (not recorded which).

This clonotype showed up many times. The chain has TRBV2 and TRBJ1-1; maybe TRBD1 (5 bases). V was pared by 6 bases and J by 7 bases, with 12 bases between. CDR1 is SNHLY and CDR2 is FYNNEI in the germline V gene. This CDR3 is 12 amino acids long. The CDR3 reads CASSPETVEAFF. CDR3 sequence (DNA): TGTGCCAGCAGCCCCGAGACAGTTGAAGCTTTCTTT.

This clonotype was seen at least ten times. The chain uses TRBV2 and TRBJ1-1; D is possibly TRBD1 (5 bases). Germline V lookup: CDR1 SNHLY, CDR2 FYNNEI. The CDR3 has 13 amino acids. Trimming cost V 8 bases and J 2 bases, with 12 bases left between them. In DNA form, the CDR3 reads TGTGCCAGCCTCGAGGGGAAAAACACTGAAGCTTTCTTT. Its protein product is CASLEGKNTEAFF.

This clonotype was seen a few times. V and J are TRBV12-3 or TRBV12-4 and TRBJ1-5; 8 nucleotides match TRBD1. The trim removed 5 bases at V and 6 bases at J, leaving 9 bases unmatched. The CDR3 has 15 residues. Here the CDR3 reads CASSRSGQDFQPQHF. For the CDR3, the DNA is TGTGCCAGCAGTAGATCGGGACAGGATTTTCAGCCCCAGCATTTT.

Notes on this clonotype: A much more abundant neighbour one base away suggests this may be a read error. The chain has TRBV20-1 and TRBJ2-5; 7 bases line up with TRBD2. The J segment lost 1 base and the V segment lost 5 bases, leaving 7 bases of the junction unmatched. The CDR3 spans 14 residues. Per the germline V gene, CDR1 is DFQATT and CDR2 is SNEGSKA (reference sequence). For the CDR3, the DNA is TGCAGTGCTTCGCGGCGGGAGACCCAAGAGACCCAGTACTTC. Translated, it gives CSASRRETQETQYF.

V usage is TRBV20-1 and J usage is TRBJ1-4, with D possibly being TRBD1 (5 bases). V gave up 0 bases and J gave up 8 bases, with 16 bases separating them. The CDR3 is 15 residues long. Germline V gene lookup returns CDR1 DFQATT and CDR2 SNEGSKA (reference sequence). The CDR3 nucleotides read TGCAGTGCTAGAGATATAGGCCAGAGGGGCGAAAAACTGTTTTTT. It codes for CSARDIGQRGEKLFF.

This clonotype was observed a single time. The chain uses TRBV24-1 and TRBJ2-3, with 7 nucleotides matching TRBD1. The germline gives CDR1 KGHDR, CDR2 SFDVKD. V lost 2 bases and J lost 2; bases outside the gene matches: 6. The CDR3 sequence is 16 residues long. CDR3 nucleotides: TGTGCCACCAGTGATTGGGGAGACAGGGTCACAGATACGCAGTATTTT. This sequence encodes CATSDWGDRVTDTQYF.

J is TRBJ2-7 and V is TRBV7-9; D is uncertain. CDR3 length: 14 residues. Germline V gene sequence: CDR1 SEHNR, CDR2 FQNEAQ (reference sequence). V was shortened by 2 bases and J by 5 bases, with 13 bases between the two germline ends. The CDR3 nucleotides read TGTGCCAGCAGCTTAAACCAGATCCCCGACGAGCAGTACTTC. Its translation is CASSLNQIPDEQYF.

In its sample, this clonotype was seen many times. The chain has TRBV29-1 and TRBJ2-7, with 7 bases identical to TRBD2. Germline V gene sequence: CDR1 SQVTM, CDR2 ANQGSEA. The CDR3 is 13 amino acids. V shed 3 bases, J shed 0 bases, and the junction held 2 bases outside the gene matches. This chain's CDR3 is CSVESGDSYEQYF. The CDR3 coding sequence is TGCAGCGTTGAGAGCGGGGACTCCTACGAGCAGTACTTC.

Regarding this clonotype: An end of the junction differs from the germline gene, which may be a read error. The gene calls are TRBV7-6 and TRBJ2-7; TRBD1 aligns across 8 bases. CDR1 SGHVS and CDR2 FNYEAQ come from the germline V gene. This CDR3 region has 14 residues. The CDR3 here is CASSLLDRVDEQYF. CDR3 bases: TGCGCCAGCAGCCTGCTGGACAGGGTCGACGAGCAGTACTTC.

This clonotype was found once. V and J are TRBV9 and TRBJ1-1; TRBD1 aligns across 8 bases. After removal of 0 bases from V and 0 bases from J, the junction contained 7 bases not matched to a gene. The CDR3 extends over 17 amino acids. The V gene's germline CDR1 is SGDLS and CDR2 YYNGEE. CDR3 protein: CASSVGLTGGLNTEAFF. CDR3 nucleotide sequence: TGTGCCAGCAGCGTAGGCCTTACAGGGGGTTTGAACACTGAAGCTTTCTTT.

The J gene is TRBJ1-2, the V gene TRBV29-1; weak D call: TRBD1 (5 bases). The V end was cut by 3 bases, the J end by 6 bases, with 17 bases between. This CDR3 spans 14 amino acids. CDR1 is SQVTM and CDR2 is ANQGSEA in the germline V gene. Here the CDR3 DNA reads TGCAGCGTTGACGGATTGGGGCAGGGAAATGGCTACACCTTC. It encodes CSVDGLGQGNGYTF.

The chain carries TRBV25-1 and TRBJ2-5; 11 nucleotides match TRBD2. The CDR3 totals 15 residues. CDR1 and CDR2 from the germline V gene are MGHDK and SYGVNS. J lost 5 bases, V lost 8 bases, and 10 bases had no gene match. CDR3 loop: CASLGTSGRVETQYF. CDR3 DNA: TGTGCCAGCTTGGGCACTAGCGGGAGAGTGGAGACCCAGTACTTC.

About this clonotype: A much larger clone sits a single nucleotide away, making a read error possible. The gene calls are TRBV2 and TRBJ1-1; TRBD1 is a possible D gene (6 bases). This CDR3 comprises 14 residues. Germline CDR1 and CDR2: SNHLY and FYNNEI. The V end lost 8 bases, the J end lost 1 base, and 14 bases lay between the germline ends. The CDR3 DNA sequence: TGTGCCAGCCGCGGGAGGACAGCGAACACTGAAGCTTTCTTT. It codes for CASRGRTANTEAFF.

The V gene is TRBV7-2, the J gene TRBJ1-6, with 7 bases lining up with TRBD1. V shed 5 bases, J shed 7 bases, and the junction held 11 bases outside the gene matches. There are 16 residues in the CDR3. The germline V gene encodes CDR1 SGHTA and CDR2 FQGNSA. This CDR3 is CASSTRTGPGNSPLHF. CDR3 sequence (DNA): TGTGCCAGCAGCACTCGGACAGGTCCTGGGAATTCACCCCTCCACTTT.

A word on this clonotype: Since the CDR3 does not end with the conserved phenylalanine or tryptophan, this likely comes from a read error. In DNA, the CDR3 is TGTGCCAGTATGACGGATGAAGCTTTCCTT. Its translation is CASMTDEAFL. This chain connects TRBV19 to TRBJ1-1; the D is unclear. The CDR3 spans 10 residues. Germline V gene sequence: CDR1 LNHDA, CDR2 SQIVND (reference sequence). V gave up 7 bases and J gave up 7 bases, with 7 bases separating them.

A note on this clonotype: At one of its ends the junction is not consistent with the germline gene, which may arise from a read error. V usage is TRBV25-1 and J usage is TRBJ1-5, with no clear D. This CDR3 is 14 amino acids long. CDR1 and CDR2 from the germline V gene are MGHDK and SYGVNS. In nucleotides, the CDR3 is TGTGCCGGCAGTGAATGGGCCGACAATCAGCCCCAGCATTTT. Translated, it gives CAGSEWADNQPQHF.

V is TRBV3-1 and J is TRBJ2-7; TRBD1 might be the D (5 bases). Germline-derived CDR1 and CDR2 are LGHDT and YNNKEL (reference sequence). V shed 4 bases and J shed 2 bases, with 9 bases lying between them. The CDR3 contains 13 residues. The CDR3 region has the DNA TGTGCCAGCAGCCGGACAACCACCTACGAGCAGTACTTC. It encodes CASSRTTTYEQYF.

This sequence joins TRBV15 and TRBJ1-4, with TRBD1 matching over 8 bases. The trim removed 3 bases at V and 7 bases at J, leaving 10 bases unmatched. Germline CDR1 reads LNHNV; CDR2 reads YYDKDF (reference sequence). This CDR3 comprises 16 residues. The CDR3 DNA reads TGTGCCACCAGCAGCTCAACACCCGGGACAGGTGAAAAACTGTTTTTT. Protein product: CATSSSTPGTGEKLFF.

The chain couples TRBV5-1 to TRBJ1-2, with no clear D. Looked up from germline, CDR1 is SGHRS and CDR2 is YFSETQ. The germline V and J ends were trimmed by 0 bases and 2 bases, with 8 bases remaining between them. This CDR3 is 14 amino acids long. DNA of the CDR3: TGCGCCAGCAGCTTGGATCTGGGAAACTATGGCTACACCTTC. Translation: CASSLDLGNYGYTF.

The chain links TRBV6-1 to TRBJ1-5, with D perhaps matching TRBD1 (5 bases). The germline V gene encodes CDR1 MNHNS and CDR2 SASEGT. The CDR3 consists of 15 residues. Trimming removed 4 bases from V and 6 bases from J, with 16 bases in between. The CDR3 DNA reads as TGTGCCAGCAGTGGAGAGCAGGGCTGGATTCAGCCCCAGCATTTT. As protein: CASSGEQGWIQPQHF.

The sample holds a few counts of this clonotype. This rearrangement joins TRBV13 to TRBJ2-7; D perhaps matches TRBD2 (6 bases). Trimming shortened V by 1 base and J by 2 bases, and 15 bases separated the two germline ends. The germline gives CDR1 PRHDT, CDR2 FYEKMQ (reference sequence). There are 16 residues in the CDR3. The CDR3 loop reads CASSLEGLRGTYEQYF. CDR3 nucleotides: TGTGCCAGCAGCTTAGAAGGTTTGCGGGGTACCTACGAGCAGTACTTC.